Here is one T cell receptor beta chain with its context. As yet, its antigen is unknown. This record comes from a study of graft-versus-host responses after intestinal transplantation. Study information: As for transplant type, recipients had multivisceral, liver-intestinal, or isolated intestinal grafts. Induction with anti-thymocyte globulin, then tacrolimus and steroids for around three years, was given to all recipients. Whole-study results and caveats: Clonal ratios of graft-versus-host to host-versus-graft in allografts were high for patients exhibiting graft-donor T cell macrochimerism.

This CDR3 is 14 amino acids long. Germline CDR1 and CDR2: MNHEY and SMNVEV (reference sequence). J lost 4 bases, V lost 7 bases, and 6 bases had no gene match. The data were produced by immunoSEQ multiplex PCR, yet TCRdb's version contains in-frame clones alone and is incomplete. The sample has about 47,000 clones, 85% to 95% seen once. The sequence derives from a human patient who received an intestinal transplant, so some T cells may come from the graft donor. The rearrangement links TRBV27 to TRBJ2-3; 9 bases are shared with TRBD2. The material sequenced was PBMCs, taken more than 750 days after a first intestinal transplant, on the day of a second. CDR3 amino acids: CASNGLATPDTQYF. CDR3 DNA sequence: TGTGCCAGCAATGGACTAGCGACCCCAGATACGCAGTATTTT.